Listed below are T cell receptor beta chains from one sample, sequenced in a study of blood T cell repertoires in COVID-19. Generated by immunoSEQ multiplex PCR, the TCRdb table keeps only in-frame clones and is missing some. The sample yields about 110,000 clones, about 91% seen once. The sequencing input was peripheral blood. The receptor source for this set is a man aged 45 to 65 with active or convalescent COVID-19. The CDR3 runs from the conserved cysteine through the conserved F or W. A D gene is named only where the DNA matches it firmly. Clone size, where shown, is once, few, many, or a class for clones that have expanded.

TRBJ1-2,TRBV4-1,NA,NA,CASSLGENYGYTF,TGCGCCAGCAGCCTCGGTGAGAACTATGGCTACACCTTC
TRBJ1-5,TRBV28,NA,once,CAYSGGSNQPQHF,TGTGCCTACTCGGGGGGGAGCAATCAGCCCCAGCATTTT
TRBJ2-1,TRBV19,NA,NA,CASRDYYEQFF,TGTGCCAGTAGGGACTATTATGAGCAGTTCTTC
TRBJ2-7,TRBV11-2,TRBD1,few,CASSLRDSQTSYEQYF,TGTGCCAGCAGCCTACGGGACAGCCAAACTTCCTACGAGCAGTACTTC
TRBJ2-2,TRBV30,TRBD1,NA,CAWTGTGAGELFF,TGTGCCTGGACGGGGACAGGGGCCGGGGAGCTGTTTTTT
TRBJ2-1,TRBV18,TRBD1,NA,CASSLDRASYNEQFF,TGTGCCAGCTCACTAGACAGGGCCTCCTACAATGAGCAGTTCTTC
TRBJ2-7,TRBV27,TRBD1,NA,CASSRTTQGAFYEQYF,TGTGCCAGCAGCCGTACTACTCAGGGGGCATTCTACGAGCAGTACTTC
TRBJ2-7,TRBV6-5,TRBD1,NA,CASRVTGSDEQYF,TGTGCCAGCAGGGTGACAGGGTCAGACGAGCAGTACTTC
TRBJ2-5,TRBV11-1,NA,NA,CASSFSQGQETQYF,TGTGCCAGCAGCTTTAGCCAGGGGCAAGAGACCCAGTACTTC
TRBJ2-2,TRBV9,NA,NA,CASSASVLGQGRGNTGELFF,TGTGCCAGCAGCGCCTCGGTACTGGGGCAGGGGCGCGGGAACACCGGGGAGCTGTTTTTT
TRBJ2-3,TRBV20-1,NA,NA,CSASLAGSTDTQYF,TGCAGTGCTAGTTTGGCGGGTAGCACAGATACGCAGTATTTT
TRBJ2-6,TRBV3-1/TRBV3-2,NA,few,CASSQQGSGANVLTF,TGTGCCAGCAGCCAACAGGGCTCTGGGGCCAACGTCCTGACTTTC
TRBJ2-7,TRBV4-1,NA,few,CASSQAHLTSYEQYF,TGCGCCAGCAGCCAAGCACACCTCACCTCCTACGAGCAGTACTTC
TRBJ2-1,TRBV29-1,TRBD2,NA,CSVDRTSGRYNEQFF,TGCAGCGTTGATCGGACTAGCGGGAGATATAATGAGCAGTTCTTC
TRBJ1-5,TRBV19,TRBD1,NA,CASTEGRTGPTYASNQPQHF,TGTGCCAGTACCGAAGGGCGGACAGGGCCAACCTATGCCAGCAATCAGCCCCAGCATTTT
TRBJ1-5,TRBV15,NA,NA,CATSSPIGVYSNQPQHF,TGTGCCACCAGCAGCCCCATAGGGGTCTATAGCAATCAGCCCCAGCATTTT
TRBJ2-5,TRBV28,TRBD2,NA,CASSSFLAGGQETQYF,TGTGCCAGCAGTTCTTTTCTAGCGGGGGGACAAGAGACCCAGTACTTC
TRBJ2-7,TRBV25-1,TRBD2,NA,CASSEAGGPREQYF,TGTGCCAGCAGTGAAGCGGGAGGGCCGCGGGAGCAGTACTTC
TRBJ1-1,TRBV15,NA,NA,CATSRDRVGAITEAFF,TGTGCCACCAGCAGAGATCGGGTGGGGGCGATCACTGAAGCTTTCTTT
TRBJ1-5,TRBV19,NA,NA,CASSIGGTGNQPQHF,TGTGCCAGTAGTATTGGGGGCACGGGCAATCAGCCCCAGCATTTT
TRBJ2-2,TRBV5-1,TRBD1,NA,CASSNQPGQGSGELFF,TGCGCCAGCAGCAACCAACCGGGACAGGGGAGCGGGGAGCTGTTTTTT
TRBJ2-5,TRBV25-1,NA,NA,CASSLVSGSQETQYF,TGTGCCAGCAGCCTCGTATCCGGGAGCCAAGAGACCCAGTACTTC